This T cell receptor (beta chain) was found in a study of beta chain features in type 1 diabetes. Looked up from germline, CDR1 is SGDLS and CDR2 is YYNGEE. There are 14 residues in the CDR3. The V end lost 0 bases, the J end lost 9 bases, and 13 bases lay between the germline ends. Averaging about 116 mL, one heparinised blood draw was given by each donor. Over 95% purity was reached by all sorted populations. This clone turned up a few times. Sequencing targeted expressed TCRB transcripts, as all isolated RNA had been reverse transcribed. Some clones are missing from TCRdb's copy, which holds only in-frame ones; the method was immunoSEQ multiplex PCR. Of some 900,000 clones listed, about a sixth are singletons.

The source of this sequence is a woman younger than 35 in good health. The V gene is TRBV9, the J gene TRBJ2-1; no definite D call. Sequencing used naive CD4+ T cells from blood. The CDR3 DNA sequence: TGTGCCAGCAGCGTAGCCCTAGTCGGTGGTGAGCAGTTCTTC. This encodes CASSVALVGGEQFF.